These T cell receptor beta chains were read from a single sample in a study of cytotoxic CD8 clonotypes in ibrutinib-treated CLL. The table came from immunoSEQ multiplex PCR; TCRdb's copy has only in-frame clones and leaves some out. The sample yields approximately 340,000 clones, about 64% seen once. Sequenced here: PBMCs, sampled after 36 months of ibrutinib treatment. The source is a human donor with chronic lymphocytic leukemia. The CDR3 runs from the conserved cysteine through the conserved F or W.

V: TRBV19; J: TRBJ2-5; CDR3: CASSMRREYQETQYF
V: TRBV4-1; J: TRBJ2-7; CDR3: CASSQRDTPAYEQYF
V: TRBV18; J: TRBJ1-3; CDR3: CASSPYPGTGNTIYF
V: TRBV19; J: TRBJ1-2; CDR3: CASSIGTGSGYTF
V: TRBV7-2; J: TRBJ2-3; CDR3: CASSARDRDTDTQYF
V: TRBV7-9; J: TRBJ2-7; CDR3: CASSLSNNEQYF
V: TRBV28; J: TRBJ2-3; CDR3: CASSLTTPGGTQYF
V: TRBV10-1; J: TRBJ1-4; CDR3: CASSGTEGEKLFF
V: TRBV15; J: TRBJ2-7; CDR3: CATRSGYEQYF
V: TRBV10-3; J: TRBJ2-2; CDR3: CASRRPGGTGELFF
V: TRBV6-1; J: TRBJ2-5; CDR3: CASRGRGETQYF
V: TRBV7-2; J: TRBJ2-2; CDR3: CASSLGLQGQRITGELFF
V: TRBV5-1; J: TRBJ2-3; CDR3: CASSVTTSGVDTQYF
V: TRBV6-5; J: TRBJ1-2; CDR3: CASRKDREFWYGYTF
V: TRBV27; J: TRBJ2-7; CDR3: CASSPGGTPTYEQYF
V: TRBV5-1; J: TRBJ1-5; CDR3: CARNPRGGGPQHF
V: TRBV14; J: TRBJ2-3; CDR3: CASSHLLAGSTDTQYF
V: TRBV6-6; J: TRBJ1-6; CDR3: CASYHGTGYNSPLHF
V: TRBV5-6; J: TRBJ2-3; CDR3: CASTFGDRRLRGDTQYF
V: TRBV5-1; J: TRBJ2-5; CDR3: CATPARFSYQETQYF
V: TRBV9; J: TRBJ2-5; CDR3: CASSSGTETQYF
V: TRBV6-5; J: TRBJ2-3; CDR3: CASSTGLAGVHTQYF
V: TRBV11-2; J: TRBJ1-3; CDR3: CASSTPRTAYSGNTIYF
V: TRBV5-1; J: TRBJ2-3; CDR3: CASSPWTSGGIDTQYF
V: TRBV19; J: TRBJ1-1; CDR3: CASSITGRYTEAFF
V: TRBV6-1; J: TRBJ2-7; CDR3: CASSRLVSYEQYF
V: TRBV15; J: TRBJ1-2; CDR3: CATSRRQGATGYTF
V: TRBV6-5; J: TRBJ2-1; CDR3: CASSPGSNEQFF
V: TRBV7-2; J: TRBJ2-7; CDR3: CASSLGLGGYEQYF
V: TRBV9; J: TRBJ2-3; CDR3: CASLRGDTDTQYF
V: TRBV10-3; J: TRBJ1-1; CDR3: CAIKEAGRGEAFF
V: TRBV11-2; J: TRBJ2-7; CDR3: CASSFGAFEQYF
V: TRBV7-2; J: TRBJ2-7; CDR3: CASSLAQSYEQYF
V: TRBV4-3; J: TRBJ1-2; CDR3: CASSQVRTGGYGYTF
V: TRBV9; J: TRBJ2-7; CDR3: CASSIRDRGYEQYF
V: TRBV12-5; J: TRBJ2-1; CDR3: CASGFWGLAGAVNEQFF
V: TRBV15; J: TRBJ2-3; CDR3: CATSSGPGGGYTQYF
V: TRBV6-5; J: TRBJ2-7; CDR3: CARTGVHEQYF
V: TRBV9; J: TRBJ2-5; CDR3: CASSPNRDRGGYFMETQYF
V: TRBV5-1; J: TRBJ1-5; CDR3: CASSLGDRAGNQPQHF
V: TRBV7-2; J: TRBJ2-1; CDR3: CASSLVGKSSYNEQFF
V: TRBV9; J: TRBJ2-1; CDR3: CASSVPELAGTYNEQFF
V: TRBV5-1; J: TRBJ2-1; CDR3: CASIRTSGSANEQFF
V: TRBV18; J: TRBJ1-1; CDR3: CASSLHGDRATEAFF
V: TRBV4-2; J: TRBJ1-6; CDR3: CASSRPGVNNSPLHF
V: TRBV6-6; J: TRBJ1-5; CDR3: CASSKGQFNSNQPQHF
V: TRBV7-2; J: TRBJ2-5; CDR3: CASSSPRGQETQYF
V: TRBV2; J: TRBJ2-5; CDR3: CASSGVSGNEETQYF
V: TRBV10-2; J: TRBJ2-1; CDR3: CASKQLAPGNEQFF
V: TRBV29-1; J: TRBJ2-1; CDR3: CSVGTAGLDEQFF
V: TRBV5-6; J: TRBJ2-5; CDR3: CASSLGTGKETQYF
V: TRBV6-5; J: TRBJ1-1; CDR3: CASSYSWGVNTEAFF